The clone carrying this TCR beta chain was counted at least ten times. The sample belongs to a study of T-cell reconstitution after alpha-beta-depleted transplantation in children. Unique molecular identifiers were used to barcode this TCRbeta library. TCRdb itself ran the PCR reads through MiXCR, one entry per CDR3 protein. The sample holds 250,000 to 300,000 distinct CDR3 sequences, about a tenth seen once. The TCR was taken from a human donor who donated a stem cell graft to a child with SCID. The material sequenced was PBMCs from the stem cell graft donor, taken from the stem cell graft.

The CDR3 DNA sequence: TGCGCCAGCAGCCCAGACAGGGGGCAGATTAGAGATACGCAGTATTTT. It is translated as CASSPDRGQIRDTQYF. The chain joins TRBV5-1 to TRBJ2-3, with 10 bases fitting TRBD1. From germline, CDR1 is SGHRS and CDR2 YFSETQ. This CDR3 contains 16 residues. The V gene end was trimmed by 4 bases and the J gene end by 5 bases; junction bases not matched to a gene: 10.